These 10 T cell receptor beta chains originate from one sample sequenced in a study of blood T cells in healthy people across ages. Next came a second PCR, run for about 6 to 11 cycles, which used a sample-barcoded 5' primer along with a J-beta primer mix. MiXCR, run by TCRdb on the 5' RACE reads, gives a single entry per CDR3 protein. In the table there are more than 750,000 distinct CDR3 sequences, almost 30% of which are singletons. The sample was also reused in another study, on T cells of mothers and their children.

The sample was blood. Source of these receptors: a woman between 35 and 50 years old in good health.

The genes are TRBV7-2 and TRBJ2-3; 12 bases are a match to TRBD2. Germline-derived CDR1 and CDR2 are SGHTA and FQGNSA. The CDR3 is 14 residues long. With 5 bases clipped from V and 8 bases from J, the junction kept 5 bases outside the gene matches. Here the CDR3 reads CASSAILAGGTQYF. CDR3 in DNA: TGTGCCAGCAGCGCCATACTAGCGGGGGGTACGCAGTATTTT.

A remark on this clonotype: At one end, the junction sequence differs from germline, possibly due to a read error. V is TRBV7-8 and J is TRBJ2-7, with 8 nucleotides matching TRBD2. The CDR3 totals 15 residues. Germline V gene lookup returns CDR1 SGHVS and CDR2 FQNEAQ. The CDR3 region has the DNA TGTGTCAGCAGCTTAGGGGGTAGCGGGGTGCACGAGCAGTACTTC. This gives the protein CVSSLGGSGVHEQYF. Together with reference TRBV7-8 and TRBJ2-7, the CDR3 gives the full variable domain: GAGVSQSPRYKVAKRGQDVALRCDPISGHVSLFWYQQALGQGPEFLTYFQNEAQLDKSGLPSDRFFAERPEGSVSTLKIQRTQQEDSAVYLCVSSLGGSGVHEQYFGPGTRLTVT.

The chain has TRBV11-1 and TRBJ2-1, with D possibly being TRBD2 (7 bases). This CDR3 is built from 14 residues. V was shortened by 3 bases and J by 10 bases, with 16 bases between the two germline ends. Looked up from germline, CDR1 is SGHAT and CDR2 is FQDESV (reference sequence). The CDR3 here is CASSFLGGPGEQFF. In DNA form, the CDR3 reads TGTGCCAGCAGCTTTCTGGGGGGGCCCGGGGAGCAGTTCTTC.

This clonotype has ten or more counts. The J gene is TRBJ1-5, the V gene TRBV20-1, with D possibly matching TRBD1 (5 bases). The V and J ends lost 6 bases and 1 base respectively, with 7 bases between them. Germline CDR1 DFQATT, CDR2 SNEGSKA (reference sequence). CDR3 size: 12 residues. The CDR3 loop is CSAGDSNQPQHF. CDR3 nucleotides: TGCAGTGCAGGGGACAGCAATCAGCCCCAGCATTTT.

This clonotype appeared a few times. V usage is TRBV12-3 or TRBV12-4 and J usage is TRBJ2-7, with D uncertain. This CDR3 has 12 residues. V shed 6 bases and J shed 5 bases, with 11 bases lying between them. The CDR3 DNA reads as TGTGCCAGCAGGGCCAGACGGGACGAGCAGTACTTC. Amino acids: CASRARRDEQYF.

This chain links TRBV7-2 with TRBJ1-2, with 7 positions matching TRBD1. The CDR3 covers 15 residues. The germline gives CDR1 SGHTA, CDR2 FQGNSA. With V trimmed by 7 bases and J by 8 bases, 16 bases remained unmatched. DNA of the CDR3: TGTGCCAGCACCGCCTGGGAGGGGGCAATGGGGGGCTACACCTTC. This gives the protein CASTAWEGAMGGYTF.

This clonotype has a handful of counts. V and J are TRBV3-1 and TRBJ2-1, with 8 bases that match TRBD2. The CDR3 runs to 14 residues. J was trimmed by 9 bases and V by 2 bases; bases with no gene match: 6. CDR1 is LGHDT, CDR2 YNNKEL, per germline (reference sequence). DNA of the CDR3: TGTGCCAGCAGCCAACCGGGACTAGGGATTGAGCAGTTCTTC. Amino acid sequence: CASSQPGLGIEQFF.

On this clonotype itself: Given a much more abundant clone one base away, this may be a read error. The chain joins TRBV28 to TRBJ2-3, with D perhaps TRBD1 (5 bases). V lost 6 bases, J lost 4 bases, and 17 bases lay in between. The V gene's germline CDR1 is MDHEN and CDR2 SYDVKM. The CDR3 covers 15 residues. The CDR3 protein is CASRNTGNSPDTQYF. In DNA form, the CDR3 reads TGTGCCAGCAGGAACACAGGAAATAGCCCAGATACGCAGTATTTT.

CDR3 protein: CASSQAVSTDTQYF. CDR3 bases: TGTGCCAGCAGCCAAGCAGTTAGCACAGATACGCAGTATTTT. V and J are TRBV14 and TRBJ2-3; D is ambiguous. This CDR3 has 14 amino acids. V lost 1 base, J lost 0 bases, and 5 bases lay in between. CDR1 and CDR2 (germline): SGHDN, FVKESK.

This clonotype was observed many times. This chain uses TRBV20-1 with TRBJ1-6; tentatively, D is TRBD1 (5 bases). The CDR3 contains 16 residues. V lost 0 bases to trimming and J lost 4 bases, with 13 bases between them. CDR1 DFQATT and CDR2 SNEGSKA come from the germline V gene (reference sequence). CDR3 amino acids: CSARDVRAGYNSPLHF. The CDR3 nucleotides read TGCAGTGCTAGAGATGTGAGGGCAGGGTATAATTCACCCCTCCACTTT.